This T cell receptor (beta chain) was documented in a study of blood T cell repertoires in COVID-19. On the study more broadly: Some COVID-19 samples were acute and others convalescent; all came from the United States, Italy and Spain. In each case, the material was cDNA or gDNA derived from T cells, B-cell-depleted T cells, or PBMCs.

The V gene's germline CDR1 is KGHSH and CDR2 LQKENI. The CDR3 has 18 residues. The V end was cut by 4 bases, the J end by 2 bases, with 23 bases between. Study processing details: Reference gene primer amplification gave nucleated cell count estimates. The repertoire was sequenced with immunoSEQ multiplex PCR; TCRdb's copy has only in-frame clones and lacks some. D and trimming were read from the DNA, whereas the V and J calls and clone size are those reported in that table. This sample has about 61,000 clones, with 60% to 80% found just once. The sequenced sample consisted of peripheral blood. The V and J genes are TRBV18 and TRBJ2-5, with D tentatively TRBD2 (6 bases). The receptor comes from an elderly man with active or convalescent COVID-19. In nucleotides, the CDR3 is TGTGCCAGCTCACTCGCAGATTATGGAGGGCCCGTTCAAGAGACCCAGTACTTC. This translates into CASSLADYGGPVQETQYF.